This is a list of T cell receptor beta chains from one sample in a study of CD8+ T cells in alopecia areata. Assay used: immunoSEQ multiplex PCR; TCRdb lists only in-frame clones, some missing. The sample lists around 270,000 clones, 58% occurring once. The material was CD4+ T cells sorted from blood, obtained at week 24, from a patient treated with tofacitinib. The receptors here all came from a human donor with alopecia areata. The CDR3 runs from the conserved cysteine through the conserved F or W.

V,J,CDR3
TRBV29-1,TRBJ1-2,CSVDPGVRGYTF
TRBV18,TRBJ1-6,CASSTQGRYNSPLHF
TRBV29-1,TRBJ1-1,CSAPTGQNMNTEAFF
TRBV15,TRBJ2-7,CATSSALDGTDEQYF
TRBV29-1,TRBJ1-2,CSVPYRGYEGYTF
TRBV6-5,TRBJ1-2,CASSYSPVNYGYTF
TRBV29-1,TRBJ2-3,CSVEGPTSDTQYF
TRBV19,TRBJ1-5,CASGYQPQHF
TRBV9,TRBJ2-5,CASSVGTTETQYF
TRBV20-1,TRBJ1-1,CSVANTEAFF
TRBV6-1,TRBJ2-1,CASVRQGSYNEQFF
TRBV7-2,TRBJ2-5,CASSYPPLETQYF
TRBV30,TRBJ1-3,CAWSRQGGNTIYF
TRBV10-3,TRBJ1-4,CAAHRDMTEKLFF
TRBV6-1,TRBJ2-3,CASSEIQRGGDTQYF
TRBV30,TRBJ1-2,CASQLDPNYGYTF
TRBV29-1,TRBJ1-1,CSPGTGLNTEAFF
TRBV2,TRBJ2-7,CASGGLYEQYF
TRBV29-1,TRBJ1-2,CSTGQGRYGYTF
TRBV9,TRBJ2-3,CASSSRGSTDTQYF
TRBV30,TRBJ2-1,CAWRTSGGAGSFF
TRBV27,TRBJ2-3,CASSTSPVRLAGGPDTQYF
TRBV9,TRBJ1-5,CASSVGPDRNQPQHF
TRBV18,TRBJ2-7,CASSPSGTAYEQYF
TRBV7-9,TRBJ2-1,CASSRDATSGGFRYNEQFF
TRBV29-1,TRBJ1-2,CSVEGRTGGYTF
TRBV7-9,TRBJ1-2,CASSLSGGPETNYGYTF
TRBV11-2,TRBJ2-4,CASWDPRGVGKNIQYF
TRBV2,TRBJ1-2,CASTRGGAEVYGYTF
TRBV18,TRBJ1-2,CASSPQGMEAYGYTF
TRBV5-6,TRBJ2-7,CASSVQVSPAYEQYF
TRBV5-6,TRBJ2-2,CASSLPGGTGRATGELFF
TRBV7-6,TRBJ1-2,CASSLGPRTNYGYTF
TRBV6-5,TRBJ2-5,CASSYSDGQPQYF
TRBV7-6,TRBJ2-5,CASSDPRGGETQYF
TRBV20-1,TRBJ2-3,CSAPVDTQYF
TRBV30,TRBJ1-6,CASLGQPGEPLHF
TRBV9,TRBJ2-1,CASSGPRWEQFF
TRBV5-4,TRBJ2-5,CASSVMTGWIETQYF
TRBV10-3,TRBJ1-2,CAISSRGDRGFGYTF
TRBV30,TRBJ1-5,CAWSGGNSQPQHF
TRBV29-1,TRBJ2-7,CSAEDRADEQYF
TRBV18,TRBJ2-3,CASSPSAFSSTDTQYF
TRBV7-2,TRBJ1-2,CASSLGDRGHGYTF
TRBV29-1,TRBJ1-4,CSVTGSNEKLFF
TRBV5-1,TRBJ1-4,CASSYWGEKLFF
TRBV7-9,TRBJ1-4,CASSAGTGRSF
TRBV4-1,TRBJ1-6,CASSQGGGRRIHSPLHF
TRBV27,TRBJ1-2,CASSYLSGTGEDGYTF
TRBV4-2,TRBJ2-6,CASSQSLDPSGANVLTF
TRBV4-1,TRBJ2-3,CASSQPRGVDSADTQYF
TRBV7-9,TRBJ2-5,CASSSQGDLKETQYF
TRBV7-3,TRBJ2-4,CASSFRQGNIQYF
TRBV6-5,TRBJ1-6,CASSSGTLYNSPLHF
TRBV7-8,TRBJ1-6,CASSLEVADSPLHF